This T cell receptor (beta chain) emerged from a study of blood T cell repertoires in COVID-19. Whole-study context: Researchers got acute and convalescent COVID-19 samples from the United States, Italy and Spain. PBMCs, B-cell-depleted T cells, or T cells provided the cDNA or gDNA that made up the material.

Per the study methods: Reference gene primer amplification gave estimated nucleated cell counts. Method: immunoSEQ multiplex PCR; TCRdb's copy keeps in-frame clones and lacks some. V, J and clone size are those of that table, while D and trimming were read from the DNA. The sample consists of 120,000 or so clones, about 83% of them appearing once. The germline gives CDR1 MNHEY, CDR2 SVGAGI. Trimming removed 0 bases from V and 5 bases from J, with 8 bases in between. The CDR3 covers 15 residues. J is TRBJ1-6 and V is TRBV6-5, with D perhaps matching TRBD1 (5 bases). The sequence came from a man aged 55 to 70 with acute or convalescent COVID-19. Sequenced sample: peripheral blood. CDR3 in DNA: TGTGCCAGCAGTTACTCGGGGCAGGATAATTCACCCCTCCACTTT. This encodes CASSYSGQDNSPLHF.